Following are 14 T cell receptor beta chains from one sample sequenced in a study of shared clonotypes between healthy human individuals. Sequenced by immunoSEQ multiplex PCR; TCRdb stores in-frame clones only, minus some. The sample has 2 million to 2.5 million clones, about 95% seen once; the top ten hold roughly 1%. As defined, naive CD8 cells were CD45RO-negative and positively selected for CCR7, with terminally differentiated effector memory CD45RA+ cells excluded. Sequencing input: naive CD8+ T cells sorted from blood. These receptor sequences come from a young man in good health.

The CDR3 DNA is TGTGCCAGCAGCCCCTTAGGGGCTAACTATGGCTACACCTTC. This encodes CASSPLGANYGYTF. The genes are TRBV5-6 and TRBJ1-2, with D possibly TRBD1 on 5 matching bases. This CDR3 spans 14 amino acids. The V end lost 4 bases, the J end lost 0 bases, and 10 bases lay between the germline ends. CDR1 is SGHDT and CDR2 is YYEEEE in the germline V gene.

This chain connects TRBV21-1 to TRBJ2-2; the table's D call, TRBD2, was not checked against the DNA. TRBV21-1 is a known pseudogene. The CDR3 sequence is 19 residues long. The CDR3 DNA reads as TGTGCCAGCAGCACCAGACTAGCGGGAGGGCCGGCGAACACCGGGGAGCTGTTTTTT. As protein: CASSTRLAGGPANTGELFF.

The chain recombines TRBV4-1 with TRBJ1-2; D is perhaps TRBD1 (5 bases). Germline values: CDR1 MGHRA, CDR2 YSYEKL. V lost 4 bases, J lost 5 bases, and 23 bases lay in between. The CDR3 length is 17 residues. CDR3 bases: TGCGCCAGCAGCCTTCTCCATCTCCGGGGGGAAGGGTATGGCTACACCTTC. It encodes CASSLLHLRGEGYGYTF.

This clone was detected once. The sample contains more than one DNA sequence encoding this CDR3. The chain links TRBV7-9 to TRBJ2-1; no reliable D call. V lost 1 base and J lost 6, with 4 bases in between. This CDR3 contains 12 residues. Germline V gene sequence: CDR1 SEHNR, CDR2 FQNEAQ (reference sequence). The CDR3 sequence is CASSLDINEQFF. DNA for the CDR3: TGTGCCAGCAGCTTAGATATCAATGAGCAGTTCTTC.

J is TRBJ2-2 and V is TRBV30, with 7 bases aligning to TRBD1. V lost 3 bases and J lost 6; bases outside the gene matches: 13. The CDR3 is 16 residues long. Germline V CDR1 and CDR2: GTSNPN, SVGIG (reference sequence). The CDR3 DNA is TGTGCCTGGAGCGATGACAGGGAAAGGGGATCCGGGGAGCTGTTTTTT. It specifies CAWSDDRERGSGELFF. Full variable domain (remainder filled in from reference TRBV30 and TRBJ2-2): SQTIHQWPATLVQPVGSPLSLECTVEGTSNPNLYWYRQAAGRGLQLLFYSVGIGQISSEVPQNLSASRPQDRQFILSSKKLLLSDSGFYLCAWSDDRERGSGELFFGEGSRLTVL.

The rearrangement uses TRBV11-2 and TRBJ2-7, with no clear D. This CDR3 spans 12 amino acids. Trimming left V 1 base short and J 6 bases short, with 7 bases between. Germline lookup yields CDR1 SGHAT and CDR2 FQNNGV. CDR3 sequence reads: CASSLVFGEQYF. For the CDR3, the DNA is TGTGCCAGCAGCTTAGTTTTTGGCGAGCAGTACTTC.

This chain connects TRBV5-4 to TRBJ2-7; unclear D gene. Germline V gives CDR1 SGHNT, CDR2 YYREEE (reference sequence). The CDR3 runs 12 residues. Trimming took 5 bases from V and 6 from J, leaving 12 bases between them. CDR3 amino acids: CASSSDSLEQYF. In DNA, the CDR3 is TGTGCCAGCAGTTCCGACTCGCTCGAGCAGTACTTC.

V and J are TRBV4-1 and TRBJ1-1; unclear D gene. This CDR3 is 12 amino acids long. Trimming stripped 3 bases from V and 7 bases from J, with 9 bases between. The germline gives CDR1 MGHRA, CDR2 YSYEKL. The chain's CDR3 is CASSHLADEAFF. The DNA of the CDR3 is TGCGCCAGCAGCCACCTAGCCGATGAAGCTTTCTTT.

The chain couples TRBV4-1 to TRBJ2-1; 14 nucleotides align to TRBD2. J gave up 8 bases and V 4 bases, and 10 bases lay outside the gene matches. The germline gives CDR1 MGHRA, CDR2 YSYEKL. The CDR3 contains 17 residues. Here the CDR3 reads CASSLRLAGGRSDEQFF. CDR3 DNA: TGCGCCAGCAGCCTTCGACTAGCGGGGGGGCGGTCCGATGAGCAGTTCTTC.

This clone was found once. This rearrangement joins TRBV6-5 to TRBJ2-1, with D perhaps matching TRBD1 or TRBD2 (5 bases each). V gave up 6 bases and J gave up 2 bases, with 14 bases separating them. Per the germline V gene, CDR1 is MNHEY and CDR2 is SVGAGI. CDR3 length: 15 amino acids. The CDR3, as DNA: TGTGCCAGCAGCTCGGGACCCCCAACCTACAATGAGCAGTTCTTC. Translating gives CASSSGPPTYNEQFF.

V usage is TRBV7-8 and J usage is TRBJ1-1; no clear D gene. Germline lookup yields CDR1 SGHVS and CDR2 FQNEAQ. The CDR3 has 15 residues. Trimming pared 4 bases from V and 0 bases from J, leaving 12 bases between. CDR3 DNA: TGTGCCAGCAGCTCCTGGGCGGGCATGAACACTGAAGCTTTCTTT. Translated: CASSSWAGMNTEAFF.

This clone has only one observation. The genes are TRBV28 and TRBJ2-2; D unresolved. V dropped 3 bases and J dropped 5 bases, with 16 bases sitting between them. CDR1 is MDHEN and CDR2 is SYDVKM in the germline V gene. This CDR3 comprises 16 residues. The CDR3 spells CASSFEERFKTGELFF. The CDR3 coding sequence is TGTGCCAGCAGTTTCGAGGAGCGCTTTAAAACCGGGGAGCTGTTTTTT.

V and J are TRBV25-1 and TRBJ1-2; D gene ambiguous. This CDR3 region has 14 residues. Trimming stripped 0 bases from V and 1 base from J, with 6 bases between. Germline CDR1 MGHDK, CDR2 SYGVNS. This CDR3 reads CASSEYLLNYGYTF. The CDR3 region has the DNA TGTGCCAGCAGTGAATATCTGCTTAACTATGGCTACACCTTC.

The rearrangement joins TRBV9 to TRBJ1-1; D is uncertain. Trimming stripped 0 bases from V and 7 bases from J, with 7 bases between. In germline, CDR1 is SGDLS, CDR2 YYNGEE. The CDR3 loop spans 12 amino acids. The DNA for the CDR3 is TGTGCCAGCAGCGTAGGGCGGGATGAAGCTTTCTTT. Encoded protein: CASSVGRDEAFF.